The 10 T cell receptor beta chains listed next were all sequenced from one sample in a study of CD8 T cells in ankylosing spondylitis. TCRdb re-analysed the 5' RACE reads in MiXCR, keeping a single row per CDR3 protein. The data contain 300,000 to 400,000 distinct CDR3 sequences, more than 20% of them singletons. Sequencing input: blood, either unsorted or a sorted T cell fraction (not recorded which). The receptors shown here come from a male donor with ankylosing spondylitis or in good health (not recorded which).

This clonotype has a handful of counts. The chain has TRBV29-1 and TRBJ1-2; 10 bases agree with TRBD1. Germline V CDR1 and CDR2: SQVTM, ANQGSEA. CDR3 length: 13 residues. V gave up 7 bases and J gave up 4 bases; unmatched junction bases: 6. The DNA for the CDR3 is TGCAGCGACCGGGACAGGGGTGGCTATGGCTACACCTTC. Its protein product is CSDRDRGGYGYTF.

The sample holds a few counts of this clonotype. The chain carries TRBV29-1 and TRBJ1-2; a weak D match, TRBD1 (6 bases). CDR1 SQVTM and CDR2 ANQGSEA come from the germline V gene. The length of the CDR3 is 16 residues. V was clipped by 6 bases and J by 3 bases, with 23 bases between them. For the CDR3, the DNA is TGCAGCGTCCCAAACCGGGACACAAGTTATGACTATGGCTACACCTTC. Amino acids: CSVPNRDTSYDYGYTF.

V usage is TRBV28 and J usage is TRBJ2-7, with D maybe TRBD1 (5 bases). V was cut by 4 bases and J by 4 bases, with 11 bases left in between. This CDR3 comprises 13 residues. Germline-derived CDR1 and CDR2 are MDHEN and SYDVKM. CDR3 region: CASSSGNGYEQYF. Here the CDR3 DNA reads TGTGCCAGCAGTTCAGGGAATGGGTACGAGCAGTACTTC.

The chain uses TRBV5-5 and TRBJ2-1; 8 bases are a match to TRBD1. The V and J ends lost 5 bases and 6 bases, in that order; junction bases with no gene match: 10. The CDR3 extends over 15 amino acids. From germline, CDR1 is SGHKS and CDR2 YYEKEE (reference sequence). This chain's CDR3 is CASRSDRGNGNEQFF. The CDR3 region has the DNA TGTGCCAGCAGATCAGACAGGGGTAACGGCAATGAGCAGTTCTTC.

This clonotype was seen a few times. The DNA of the CDR3 is TGCAGTGCTAGAGATGGCGAGACAGGGTACACTGAAGCTTTCTTT. It yields the protein CSARDGETGYTEAFF. This chain uses TRBV20-1 with TRBJ1-1; 7 bases match TRBD1. Germline-derived CDR1 and CDR2 are DFQATT and SNEGSKA (reference sequence). The CDR3 length is 15 residues. V lost 0 bases to trimming and J lost 3 bases; unmatched junction nucleotides: 7.

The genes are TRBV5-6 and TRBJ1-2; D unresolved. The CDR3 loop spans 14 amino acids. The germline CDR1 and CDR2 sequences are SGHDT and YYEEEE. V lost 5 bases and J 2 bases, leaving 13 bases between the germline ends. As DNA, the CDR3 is TGTGCCAGCAGAACGCTTGCGGGGAACTATGGCTACACCTTC. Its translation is CASRTLAGNYGYTF.

This CDR3 reads CASSHGTGEYEQYF. The CDR3 region has the DNA TGTGCCAGCAGTCACGGGACAGGGGAGTACGAGCAGTACTTC. The rearrangement joins TRBV27 to TRBJ2-7, with 10 bases matching TRBD1. J gave up 4 bases and V 5 bases, and 5 bases lay outside the gene matches. The CDR3 consists of 14 residues. Germline-derived CDR1 and CDR2 are MNHEY and SMNVEV (reference sequence).

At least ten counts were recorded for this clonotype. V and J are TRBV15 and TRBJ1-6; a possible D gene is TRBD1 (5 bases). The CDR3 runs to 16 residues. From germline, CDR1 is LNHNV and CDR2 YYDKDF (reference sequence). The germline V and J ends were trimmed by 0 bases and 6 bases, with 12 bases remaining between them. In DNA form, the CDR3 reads TGTGCCACCAGCAGAGACCCGACAGCCTCTAATTCACCCCTCCACTTT. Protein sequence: CATSRDPTASNSPLHF. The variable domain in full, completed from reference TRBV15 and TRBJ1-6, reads DAMVIQNPRYQVTQFGKPVTLSCSQTLNHNVMYWYQQKSSQAPKLLFHYYDKDFNNEADTPDNFQSRRPNTSFCFLDIRSPGLGDTAMYLCATSRDPTASNSPLHFGNGTRLTVT.

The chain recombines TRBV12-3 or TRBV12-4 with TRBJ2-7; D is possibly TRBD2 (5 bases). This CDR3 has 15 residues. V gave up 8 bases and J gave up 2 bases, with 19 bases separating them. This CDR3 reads CASGARLEGPYEQYF. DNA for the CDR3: TGTGCCAGCGGAGCGAGGCTAGAGGGTCCCTACGAGCAGTACTTC.

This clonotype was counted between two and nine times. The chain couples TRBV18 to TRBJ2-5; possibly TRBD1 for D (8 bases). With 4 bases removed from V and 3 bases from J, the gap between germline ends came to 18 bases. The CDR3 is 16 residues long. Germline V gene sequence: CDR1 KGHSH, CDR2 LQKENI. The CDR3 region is CASSRFRQGREETQYF. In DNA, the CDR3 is TGTGCCAGCTCACGATTTAGACAGGGGAGGGAAGAGACCCAGTACTTC.